This T cell receptor (beta chain) was recovered during a study of blood T cells in healthy people across ages. Background on the study: The capture of about one barcoded beta molecule per two T cells was achieved by template switching.

Turning to this clonotype: Its specificity is unknown.

Study-wide results and caveats: Naive CD4+ cells and diversity were both higher in long-lived donors than in aged donors.

Alongside a J-beta primer mix, a sample-barcoded 5' primer served in a second PCR lasting about 7 to 12 cycles. Paired-end reads containing CDR3 totaled no fewer than 3 million for each sample. Using its own MiXCR run on the 5' RACE reads, TCRdb lists one record per CDR3 protein. In the table there are over 500,000 distinct CDR3 sequences, roughly a quarter of which are singletons. Germline values: CDR1 SGHDT, CDR2 YYEEEE. The CDR3 is 15 amino acids. A further study also used this sample, focusing on T cells of mothers and their children. From that report: Every mother supplied over 8 million TCR beta CDR3 reads and every child 2.5 million to 3.5 million.

The gene calls are TRBV5-6 and TRBJ2-1; 7 bases agree with TRBD1. With the DNA end fitting TRBJ2-7 better, the J assignment may be wrong. The sequenced sample was blood. The TCR sequence derives from a boy under 10 years old in good health. This CDR3 is CASSLTGAGQYEQYF. CDR3 nucleotide sequence: TGTGCCAGCAGCTTGACAGGGGCAGGTCAGTACGAGCAGTACTTC.